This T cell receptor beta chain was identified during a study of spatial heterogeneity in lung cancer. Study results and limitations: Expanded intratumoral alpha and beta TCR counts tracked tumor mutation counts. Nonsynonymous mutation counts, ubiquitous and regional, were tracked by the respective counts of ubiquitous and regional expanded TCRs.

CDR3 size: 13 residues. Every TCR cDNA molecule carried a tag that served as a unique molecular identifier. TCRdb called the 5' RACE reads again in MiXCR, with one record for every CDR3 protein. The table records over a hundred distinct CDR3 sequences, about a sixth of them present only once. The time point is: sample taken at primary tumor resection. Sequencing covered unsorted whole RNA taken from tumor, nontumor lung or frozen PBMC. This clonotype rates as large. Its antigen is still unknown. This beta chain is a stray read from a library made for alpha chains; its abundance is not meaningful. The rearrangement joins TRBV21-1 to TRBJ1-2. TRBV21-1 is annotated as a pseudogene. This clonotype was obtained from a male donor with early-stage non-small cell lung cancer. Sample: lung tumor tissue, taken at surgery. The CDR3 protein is CASSKQGRYGYTF. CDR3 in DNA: TGTGCCAGCAGCAAACAGGGCCGATATGGCTACACCTTC.